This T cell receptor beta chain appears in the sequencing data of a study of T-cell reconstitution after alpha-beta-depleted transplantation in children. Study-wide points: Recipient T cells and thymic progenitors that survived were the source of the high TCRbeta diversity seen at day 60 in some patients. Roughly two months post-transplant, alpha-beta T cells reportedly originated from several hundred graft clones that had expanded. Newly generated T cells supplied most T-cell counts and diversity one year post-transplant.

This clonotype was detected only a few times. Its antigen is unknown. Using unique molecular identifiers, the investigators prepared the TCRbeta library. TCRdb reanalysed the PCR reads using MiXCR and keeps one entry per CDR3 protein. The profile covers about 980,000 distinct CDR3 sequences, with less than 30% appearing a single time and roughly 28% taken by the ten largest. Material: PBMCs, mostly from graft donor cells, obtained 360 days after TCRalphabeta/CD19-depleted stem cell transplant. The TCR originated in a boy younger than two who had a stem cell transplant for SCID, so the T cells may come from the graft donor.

The CDR3 here is CASSFGTVSYTTQYF. CDR3 coding DNA: TGCGCCAGCAGCTTTGGGACAGTCTCTTATACGACCCAGTACTTC. The chain couples TRBV5-1 to TRBJ2-5, with 7 positions matching TRBD1. CDR1 and CDR2 from the germline V gene are SGHRS and YFSETQ. The CDR3 length is 15 residues. V was clipped by 2 bases and J by 7 bases; unmatched bases: 11.